Each of the 15 T cell receptor beta chains below was sequenced from the same sample in a study of vaccination and CD4 T cells after COVID-19. Treatment here: roughly 10-day PBMC culture with coronavirus spike peptide pools or control peptides (ViraFEST assay). Before the COVID-19 pandemic (2011-2018), CD4+ T cells were obtained from the unexposed donor. The Oncomine TCR Beta short-read assay was applied to DNA of cultured CD4+ T cells. TCRdb used MiXCR to reprocess the PCR reads, holding one entry per CDR3 protein. This table holds about 6,800 distinct CDR3 sequences, approximately 59% found once. These receptors' targets are unknown. Sequencing was carried out using CD4+ T cells from blood, cultured in vitro. The receptors were gathered from a human donor in good health.

The V call is TRBV6-2 or TRBV6-3, the J call TRBJ1-2; D gene unclear. Trimming removed 0 bases from V and 8 bases from J, with 13 bases in between. CDR3 length: 14 residues. From germline, CDR1 is MNHEY and CDR2 SVGEGT. In DNA form, the CDR3 reads TGTGCCAGCAGTTACTCTGTTCAGGCCGGAGGCTACACCTTC. It translates to CASSYSVQAGGYTF.

V usage is TRBV5-4 and J usage is TRBJ2-3; no reliable D call. V was trimmed by 1 base and J by 0 bases, leaving 6 bases between them. CDR3 length: 14 amino acids. Germline loops: CDR1 SGHNT, CDR2 YYREEE (reference sequence). The CDR3: CASSLSPSTDTQYF. The CDR3 DNA sequence: TGTGCCAGCAGCTTGTCCCCTAGCACAGATACGCAGTATTTT.

V gene TRBV20-1 combines with J gene TRBJ1-2; D might be TRBD1 (5 bases). The CDR3 length is 13 residues. CDR1 and CDR2 from the germline V gene are DFQATT and SNEGSKA (reference sequence). V was cut by 5 bases and J by 2 bases, with 12 bases left in between. CDR3 bases: TGCAGTGCTTCGGACGGGGGGAACTATGGCTACACCTTC. Translating gives CSASDGGNYGYTF.

The chain uses TRBV7-2 and TRBJ1-1; TRBD1 agrees at 7 bases. Germline CDR1 is SGHTA and CDR2 is FQGNSA. This CDR3 spans 15 amino acids. Unmatched junction bases numbered 7, after V lost 2 bases and J lost 4 bases. The CDR3 here is CASSLQKQGTTEAFF. The CDR3 nucleotides read TGTGCCAGCAGCTTACAAAAACAGGGGACCACTGAAGCTTTCTTT.

The chain recombines TRBV27 with TRBJ2-5, with unresolved D. The CDR3 sequence is 13 residues long. Germline V gene sequence: CDR1 MNHEY, CDR2 SMNVEV (reference sequence). V lost 6 bases and J lost 4, with 12 bases in between. The CDR3 nucleotides read TGTGCCAGCAGAAGGACCACTGGAGAGACCCAGTACTTC. Its translation: CASRRTTGETQYF.

The genes are TRBV20-1 and TRBJ1-6; D is unresolved. Looked up from germline, CDR1 is DFQATT and CDR2 is SNEGSKA (reference sequence). Trimming shortened V by 0 bases and J by 4 bases, and 19 bases separated the two germline ends. CDR3 length: 18 residues. CDR3 loop: CSARETLVSAFYNSPLHF. Here the CDR3 DNA reads TGCAGTGCTAGAGAAACTTTGGTATCAGCCTTTTATAATTCACCCCTCCACTTT.

This chain joins TRBV20-1 and TRBJ2-7; D remains unclear. V was shortened by 0 bases and J by 5 bases, with 5 bases between the two germline ends. The CDR3 loop spans 11 amino acids. Germline V lookup: CDR1 DFQATT, CDR2 SNEGSKA (reference sequence). The CDR3 sequence: CSARDLHEQYF. CDR3 in DNA: TGCAGTGCTAGAGATCTCCACGAGCAGTACTTC.

The chain links TRBV30 to TRBJ1-2; no clear D gene. The CDR3 has 11 amino acids. Germline V lookup: CDR1 GTSNPN, CDR2 SVGIG (reference sequence). Trimming took 8 bases from V and 2 from J, leaving 9 bases between them. The CDR3, as DNA: TGTGCCGCTCGGGAGAACTATGGCTACACCTTC. As protein: CAARENYGYTF. Based on the CDR3 plus reference TRBV30 and TRBJ1-2, the full variable domain is SQTIHQWPATLVQPVGSPLSLECTVEGTSNPNLYWYRQAAGRGLQLLFYSVGIGQISSEVPQNLSASRPQDRQFILSSKKLLLSDSGFYLCAARENYGYTFGSGTRLTVV.

This clonotype showed up just a few times. The chain is built from TRBV6-1 and TRBJ1-2; D not certain. V was cut by 10 bases and J by 5 bases, with 8 bases left in between. The CDR3 is 10 residues long. The germline gives CDR1 MNHNS, CDR2 SASEGT. The CDR3 is CAIGEYGYTF. In DNA, the CDR3 is TGTGCCATCGGGGAATATGGCTACACCTTC.

The J gene is TRBJ1-2, the V gene TRBV7-2; 7 nucleotides match TRBD1. V was clipped by 8 bases and J by 5 bases; unmatched bases: 8. CDR3 length: 13 amino acids. Germline CDR1 is SGHTA and CDR2 is FQGNSA. CDR3 sequence (DNA): TGTGCCAGCGCCCCGGGACAGATGTATGGCTACACCTTC. It specifies CASAPGQMYGYTF.

This clonotype is a singleton in its sample. Lacking the conserved final phenylalanine or tryptophan, this CDR3 likely reflects a read error. This rearrangement joins TRBV10-3 to TRBJ2-2, with 11 bases identical to TRBD2. Germline CDR1 and CDR2: ENHRY and SYGVKD. The CDR3 has 15 amino acids. V dropped 7 bases and J dropped 2; count of bases not matched to a gene: 3. CDR3 protein: CAITGTSGNTGELFL. Written as DNA, the CDR3 is TGTGCCATCACCGGGACTAGCGGTAACACCGGGGAGCTGTTTCTT.

This clonotype was seen just once. The gene calls are TRBV19 and TRBJ2-2; 10 positions match TRBD2. Germline CDR1 is LNHDA and CDR2 is SQIVND (reference sequence). The ends lost 5 bases at V and 1 base at J; junction bases unmatched: 7. The CDR3 is 17 residues long. CDR3 sequence (DNA): TGTGCCAGTAGTTTTGCTAGCGGGGGAATGAACACCGGGGAGCTGTTTTTT. Translating gives CASSFASGGMNTGELFF.

The V call is TRBV20-1, the J call TRBJ1-1; D not resolved. Per the germline V gene, CDR1 is DFQATT and CDR2 is SNEGSKA (reference sequence). Between the trimmed V and J ends, which lost 3 bases and 0 bases, there was a span of 11 bases. The CDR3 totals 14 residues. The CDR3: CSARKGQMNTEAFF. The DNA for the CDR3 is TGCAGTGCTAGGAAAGGCCAGATGAACACTGAAGCTTTCTTT.

This CDR3 reads CSARIRLNEKLFF. In nucleotides, the CDR3 is TGCAGTGCTAGGATCCGGCTAAATGAAAAACTGTTTTTT. J is TRBJ1-4 and V is TRBV20-1; unclear D gene. CDR1 is DFQATT and CDR2 is SNEGSKA in the germline V gene (reference sequence). The CDR3 extends over 13 amino acids. Trimming took 3 bases from V and 5 from J, leaving 10 bases between them.

This clonotype was recorded a few times. The V and J genes are TRBV28 and TRBJ2-1; 11 bases map to TRBD2. The CDR3 totals 20 residues. The V segment lost 2 bases and the J segment 0 bases; nucleotides outside the gene matches: 12. Per germline, CDR1 MDHEN and CDR2 SYDVKM. This chain's CDR3 is CASSLPSGTSGLSSYNEQFF. The CDR3 DNA reads TGTGCCAGCAGTTTACCCTCCGGGACTAGCGGACTGAGCTCCTACAATGAGCAGTTCTTC.